The next 24 T cell receptor beta chains were all read from a single sample in a study of CD8 T cells in Susac syndrome. About 0.5 to 1 ug RNA was reverse transcribed with random hexamers. TCRdb fed the immunoSEQ multiplex PCR reads into MiXCR, producing one record per CDR3 protein. Of about 210,000 distinct CDR3 sequences in the sample, about 95% were seen once. Input material: CD4+ T cells from PBMCs. The receptors here all came from a human donor with multiple sclerosis.

This clonotype was seen a single time. The V gene is TRBV20-1, the J gene TRBJ2-1; 7 positions match TRBD2. CDR3 length: 18 amino acids. V shed 5 bases, J shed 0 bases, and the junction held 16 bases outside the gene matches. The germline gives CDR1 DFQATT, CDR2 SNEGSKA (reference sequence). CDR3 amino acids: CSAHSQLASGHSYNEQFF. The CDR3 bases are TGCAGTGCTCATTCACAACTCGCTAGCGGACACTCCTACAATGAGCAGTTCTTC.

The chain combines TRBV5-6 with TRBJ2-7; 7 bases fit TRBD1. The junction had 6 bases not matched to a gene; V was cut back by 4 bases and J by 2 bases. The CDR3 loop spans 14 amino acids. Germline V gives CDR1 SGHDT, CDR2 YYEEEE. The DNA for the CDR3 is TGTGCCAGCAGCCGGGGACAGACCCCCTACGAGCAGTACTTC. Translating it yields CASSRGQTPYEQYF. The whole variable domain, remainder taken from reference TRBV5-6 and TRBJ2-7, is DAGVTQSPTHLIKTRGQQVTLRCSPKSGHDTVSWYQQALGQGPQFIFQYYEEEERQRGNFPDRFSGHQFPNYSSELNVNALLLGDSALYLCASSRGQTPYEQYFGPGTRLTVT.

The rearrangement uses TRBV30 and TRBJ2-3, with 9 positions matching TRBD2. The CDR3 totals 13 residues. The J segment lost 7 bases and the V segment lost 3 bases, leaving 5 bases of the junction unmatched. The germline V gene encodes CDR1 GTSNPN and CDR2 SVGIG (reference sequence). The CDR3 sequence is CAWRAGGPYTQYF. As DNA, the CDR3 is TGTGCCTGGAGGGCGGGAGGGCCCTATACGCAGTATTTT. The whole variable domain, remainder taken from reference TRBV30 and TRBJ2-3, is SQTIHQWPATLVQPVGSPLSLECTVEGTSNPNLYWYRQAAGRGLQLLFYSVGIGQISSEVPQNLSASRPQDRQFILSSKKLLLSDSGFYLCAWRAGGPYTQYFGPGTRLTVL.

This clonotype came up once. This rearrangement joins TRBV2 to TRBJ2-1; D uncertain. The CDR3 contains 14 residues. Trimming removed 3 bases at V and 0 bases at J, with 6 bases between. From germline, CDR1 is SNHLY and CDR2 FYNNEI. The DNA of the CDR3 is TGTGCCAGCAGTGACTGGAGCTCCTACAATGAGCAGTTCTTC. It is translated as CASSDWSSYNEQFF.

The chain recombines TRBV27 with TRBJ1-4; D is ambiguous. The germline CDR1 and CDR2 sequences are MNHEY and SMNVEV (reference sequence). The CDR3 loop spans 14 amino acids. V lost 6 bases and J 7 bases, leaving 15 bases between the germline ends. The CDR3 region is CASSPGRLTEKLFF. The CDR3 coding sequence is TGTGCCAGCAGCCCAGGTCGCCTGACTGAAAAACTGTTTTTT.

The V call is TRBV7-3, the J call TRBJ2-7, with 9 bases identical to TRBD1. The CDR3 extends over 14 amino acids. The germline V gene encodes CDR1 SGHTA and CDR2 FQGTGA. Trimming at V came to 6 bases and at J to 5 bases, leaving 8 bases not matched to a gene. CDR3 region: CASSLRTGDNEQYF. CDR3 sequence (DNA): TGTGCCAGCAGTCTCAGGACAGGGGACAACGAGCAGTACTTC.

The chain is built from TRBV29-1 and TRBJ1-1, with 9 bases aligning to TRBD1. This CDR3 has 15 amino acids. Germline trimming cut 6 bases from V and 7 bases from J; bases unmatched to any gene: 15. Germline loops: CDR1 SQVTM, CDR2 ANQGSEA. CDR3 nucleotides: TGCAGCGTCGTATTACTCCGGGACAGGGAGGGTGAAGCTTTCTTT. Protein: CSVVLLRDREGEAFF.

The chain is built from TRBV3-1 and TRBJ1-5; D is possibly TRBD1 (6 bases). Germline-derived CDR1 and CDR2 are LGHDT and YNNKEL (reference sequence). Trimming removed 1 base at V and 1 base at J, with 8 bases between. The CDR3 extends over 15 amino acids. In nucleotides, the CDR3 is TGTGCCAGCAGCCAAGGTGGGACAAGCAATCAGCCCCAGCATTTT. Translating gives CASSQGGTSNQPQHF.

Here the CDR3 DNA reads TGTGCCACCCAACAAGGGGCCGGAGGCAATCAGCCCCAGCATTTT. This sequence encodes CATQQGAGGNQPQHF. The V and J genes are TRBV10-3 and TRBJ1-5, with D possibly TRBD1 on 5 matching bases. The CDR3 runs 15 residues. Germline CDR1 is ENHRY and CDR2 is SYGVKD. Trimming cost V 10 bases and J 2 bases, with 18 bases left between them.

The V gene is TRBV19, the J gene TRBJ1-4, with TRBD1 matching over 7 bases. The CDR3 runs 12 residues. Germline loops: CDR1 LNHDA, CDR2 SQIVND (reference sequence). V shed 5 bases and J 10 bases; nucleotides not matched to a gene: 4. The CDR3 spells CASSPWTGKLFF. In DNA form, the CDR3 reads TGTGCCAGTAGTCCCTGGACAGGAAAACTGTTTTTT.

V gene TRBV7-3 combines with J gene TRBJ2-3; D remains ambiguous. The length of the CDR3 is 13 residues. Trimming removed 1 base at V and 6 bases at J, with 8 bases between. Germline lookup yields CDR1 SGHTA and CDR2 FQGTGA. The CDR3 bases are TGTGCCAGCAGCTTAAACGGTGGGGATACGCAGTATTTT. Translation gives CASSLNGGDTQYF.

This chain links TRBV2 with TRBJ1-1, with D hard to call. Between the trimmed V and J ends, which lost 2 bases and 11 bases, there was a span of 33 bases. This CDR3 spans 19 amino acids. Germline V gene sequence: CDR1 SNHLY, CDR2 FYNNEI. The CDR3 DNA sequence: TGTGCCAGCAGTGAAAATCTTGTGCGGGCGGCAGGTGAGGAGAACGAGGCTTTCTTT. Protein sequence: CASSENLVRAAGEENEAFF. The variable domain in full, completed from reference TRBV2 and TRBJ1-1, reads EPEVTQTPSHQVTQMGQEVILRCVPISNHLYFYWYRQILGQKVEFLVSFYNNEISEKSEIFDDQFSVERPDGSNFTLKIRSTKLEDSAMYFCASSENLVRAAGEENEAFFGQGTRLTVV.

The chain recombines TRBV20-1 with TRBJ2-1, with TRBD2 identical over 7 bases. The germline gives CDR1 DFQATT, CDR2 SNEGSKA (reference sequence). V lost 1 base and J lost 7; bases outside the gene matches: 7. The CDR3 runs to 14 residues. CDR3 sequence reads: CSARASGGRNEQFF. The CDR3 DNA sequence: TGCAGTGCTAGAGCCTCGGGGGGTAGGAATGAGCAGTTCTTC.

The chain joins TRBV10-3 to TRBJ1-2; D uncertain. There are 12 residues in the CDR3. From germline, CDR1 is ENHRY and CDR2 SYGVKD. V was pared by 7 bases and J by 3 bases, with 9 bases between. The CDR3 loop is CAITGNDYGYTF. DNA for the CDR3: TGTGCCATCACCGGGAACGACTATGGCTACACCTTC.

The rearrangement joins TRBV7-9 to TRBJ2-5; 10 nucleotides align to TRBD1. The length of the CDR3 is 16 residues. V dropped 6 bases and J dropped 7; count of bases not matched to a gene: 14. Germline assignment: CDR1 SEHNR and CDR2 FQNEAQ (reference sequence). CDR3 loop: CASSKPGTGESGTQYF. The CDR3 nucleotides are TGTGCCAGCAGTAAACCAGGGACAGGGGAGTCGGGGACCCAGTACTTC.

The V gene is TRBV29-1, the J gene TRBJ1-2; 7 bases align to TRBD1. J gave up 0 bases and V 7 bases, and 2 bases lay outside the gene matches. CDR3 length: 12 amino acids. Per germline, CDR1 SQVTM and CDR2 ANQGSEA. In DNA form, the CDR3 reads TGCAGCGGAACAGGGGCTAACTATGGCTACACCTTC. It encodes CSGTGANYGYTF.

V and J are TRBV28 and TRBJ2-3; 12 nucleotides line up with TRBD2. Germline V gene sequence: CDR1 MDHEN, CDR2 SYDVKM. Trimming took 10 bases from V and 4 from J; bases not matched to a gene: 3. The CDR3 is 13 residues long. The CDR3 protein is CAILAGGADTQYF. As DNA, the CDR3 is TGTGCCATTCTAGCGGGAGGGGCAGATACGCAGTATTTT.

The chain employs TRBV18 and TRBJ1-1, with a tentative D call TRBD1 (6 bases). The germline CDR1 and CDR2 sequences are KGHSH and LQKENI. V gave up 2 bases and J gave up 7 bases, with 17 bases separating them. The CDR3 has 15 amino acids. CDR3 nucleotide sequence: TGTGCCAGCTCACCAACGGACAGTTGGGCCGTTGAAGCTTTCTTT. This encodes CASSPTDSWAVEAFF.

The V call is TRBV28, the J call TRBJ2-7; D gene unclear. Germline CDR1 MDHEN, CDR2 SYDVKM. This CDR3 contains 14 residues. V shed 3 bases and J shed 2 bases, with 11 bases lying between them. The DNA for the CDR3 is TGTGCCAGCAGTTTCGGTCAATCCCCCTACGAGCAGTACTTC. It specifies CASSFGQSPYEQYF.

The genes are TRBV5-1 and TRBJ2-5, with unresolved D. Deletions cut 0 bases from V and 3 bases from J, with 9 bases between. The CDR3 has 14 amino acids. Germline V lookup: CDR1 SGHRS, CDR2 YFSETQ. The CDR3 sequence is CASSLGRTKETQYF. CDR3 sequence (DNA): TGCGCCAGCAGCTTGGGTAGAACAAAAGAGACCCAGTACTTC.

The V call is TRBV20-1, the J call TRBJ2-7; 8 bases are a match to TRBD2. Germline assignment: CDR1 DFQATT and CDR2 SNEGSKA (reference sequence). This CDR3 is 13 amino acids long. Unmatched junction bases numbered 11, after V lost 6 bases and J lost 7 bases. The CDR3 nucleotides are TGCAGTGCCCCGACAAGCGGGAGTCATGAGCAGTACTTC. This gives the protein CSAPTSGSHEQYF.

This clonotype was detected once. The rearrangement joins TRBV18 to TRBJ2-7; maybe TRBD1 (6 bases). Germline-derived CDR1 and CDR2 are KGHSH and LQKENI. This CDR3 contains 16 residues. With 0 bases removed from V and 2 bases from J, the gap between germline ends came to 14 bases. CDR3 nucleotides: TGTGCCAGCTCACCACCGGTGGCAGGGGCGGCCTACGAGCAGTACTTC. It codes for CASSPPVAGAAYEQYF.

This clonotype was seen only once. This rearrangement joins TRBV9 to TRBJ2-2, with TRBD2 identical over 14 bases. The germline CDR1 and CDR2 sequences are SGDLS and YYNGEE. The CDR3 is 15 residues long. Trimming removed 2 bases from V and 6 bases from J; junction bases left unmatched: 0. The chain's CDR3 is CASSVTSGRAGELFF. The CDR3 DNA sequence: TGTGCCAGCAGCGTGACTAGCGGGAGGGCCGGGGAGCTGTTTTTT.

The chain recombines TRBV20-1 with TRBJ2-1; maybe TRBD1 (6 bases). Germline V CDR1 and CDR2: DFQATT, SNEGSKA (reference sequence). This CDR3 is 15 amino acids long. Trimming pared 5 bases from V and 0 bases from J, leaving 14 bases between. The CDR3 loop is CSALRGRSSYNEQFF. CDR3 coding DNA: TGCAGTGCTCTAAGGGGGAGAAGCTCCTACAATGAGCAGTTCTTC.